What follows are 13 T cell receptor beta chains derived from one specimen sequenced in a study of CD8 T cells in ankylosing spondylitis. Findings and caveats of the study: Among TCR beta sequences, a motif of fewer than 10 highly homologous variants appeared characteristic of ankylosing spondylitis blood.

TCRdb re-called the 5' RACE reads with MiXCR, one entry per CDR3 protein. The sample carries approximately 150,000 distinct CDR3 sequences, approximately 17% recorded once. For these TCRs, the target antigens are not known. Specimen: blood, either unsorted or a sorted T cell fraction (not recorded which). Source of these receptors: a male donor with ankylosing spondylitis.

The rearrangement joins TRBV2 to TRBJ1-4; D is unclear. CDR3 length equals 12 residues. V gave up 2 bases and J gave up 8 bases, with 6 bases separating them. Germline V gene lookup returns CDR1 SNHLY and CDR2 FYNNEI. CDR3 sequence: CASSEFWEKLFF. The CDR3 DNA sequence: TGTGCCAGCAGTGAATTCTGGGAAAAACTGTTTTTT.

This clonotype came up many times. V gene TRBV13 combines with J gene TRBJ1-6; 7 nucleotides match TRBD1. The CDR3 consists of 15 residues. Germline lookup yields CDR1 PRHDT and CDR2 FYEKMQ (reference sequence). Trimming removed 1 base from V and 9 bases from J; junction bases left unmatched: 6. The CDR3 sequence: CASSLETGQGSPLHF. The CDR3, as DNA: TGTGCCAGCAGCTTAGAGACAGGGCAGGGTTCACCCCTCCACTTT.

The rearrangement links TRBV6-5 to TRBJ2-7; D is ambiguous. Trimming cost V 4 bases and J 2 bases, with 15 bases left between them. The germline gives CDR1 MNHEY, CDR2 SVGAGI. The CDR3 sequence is 15 residues long. CDR3 sequence (DNA): TGTGCCAGCAGTTCCACCCATATGGGCCCCTACGAGCAGTACTTC. As protein: CASSSTHMGPYEQYF.

The J gene is TRBJ2-7, the V gene TRBV28, with D possibly TRBD2 on 5 matching bases. Germline V gene data show CDR1 as MDHEN and CDR2 as SYDVKM. The CDR3 contains 13 residues. Trimming removed 6 bases at V and 2 bases at J, with 11 bases between. CDR3 bases: TGTGCCAGCAGGAGGACTCTAGCCTACGAGCAGTACTTC. Its translation: CASRRTLAYEQYF.

Remarks on this clonotype: A much larger clone lies one base from this, so it may be a read error. The rearrangement links TRBV6-6 to TRBJ2-5; the D is unclear. Germline-derived CDR1 and CDR2 are MNHNY and SVGAGI (reference sequence). This CDR3 contains 11 residues. V was shortened by 4 bases and J by 7 bases, with 7 bases between the two germline ends. Here the CDR3 DNA reads TGTGCCAGCAGTTTAGGAGTGACCCAGTACTTC. It yields the protein CASSLGVTQYF.

This clonotype was seen more than once but under ten times. The chain employs TRBV28 and TRBJ1-5; no definite D call. The CDR3 spans 14 residues. With 6 bases removed from V and 4 bases from J, the gap between germline ends came to 13 bases. Germline V gene lookup returns CDR1 MDHEN and CDR2 SYDVKM. CDR3: CASSPLQPNQPQHF. CDR3 sequence (DNA): TGTGCCAGCAGCCCGTTACAGCCTAATCAGCCCCAGCATTTT.

The chain couples TRBV27 to TRBJ2-1; no clear D gene. The CDR3 is 12 amino acids. The ends were cut back, 5 bases at V and 3 bases at J, with 5 bases in the middle. Germline V gene lookup returns CDR1 MNHEY and CDR2 SMNVEV (reference sequence). CDR3 bases: TGTGCCAGCAGTCTTAACTACAATGAGCAGTTCTTC. Translation: CASSLNYNEQFF.

The CDR3 sequence: CASSAGQEAFF. The CDR3 DNA is TGTGCCAGCAGTGCAGGACAGGAAGCTTTCTTT. This rearrangement joins TRBV27 to TRBJ1-1; possible D gene TRBD1, 6 bases. Trimming took 5 bases from V and 8 from J, leaving 9 bases between them. Germline assignment: CDR1 MNHEY and CDR2 SMNVEV (reference sequence). The CDR3 covers 11 residues.

The J gene is TRBJ1-5, the V gene TRBV7-2; maybe TRBD1 (6 bases). The germline V and J ends were trimmed by 4 bases and 0 bases, with 13 bases remaining between them. Germline V lookup: CDR1 SGHTA, CDR2 FQGNSA. This CDR3 contains 16 residues. CDR3 bases: TGTGCCAGCAGCTCACGCGGGACATTTAGCAATCAGCCCCAGCATTTT. Its protein product is CASSSRGTFSNQPQHF. Full variable domain (rest looked up from reference TRBV7-2 and TRBJ1-5): GAGVSQSPSNKVTEKGKDVELRCDPISGHTALYWYRQSLGQGLEFLIYFQGNSAPDKSGLPSDRFSAERTGGSVSTLTIQRTQQEDSAVYLCASSSRGTFSNQPQHFGDGTRLSIL.

This clonotype was found a few times. The chain employs TRBV4-1 and TRBJ2-3; D gene unclear. Germline-derived CDR1 and CDR2 are MGHRA and YSYEKL. This CDR3 has 13 amino acids. V shed 4 bases and J shed 6 bases, with 11 bases lying between them. DNA for the CDR3: TGCGCCAGCAGCCCCCTCGGTTCGGATACGCAGTATTTT. It codes for CASSPLGSDTQYF.

The V gene is TRBV6-2 or TRBV6-3, the J gene TRBJ2-1; D not certain. CDR1 is MNHEY and CDR2 is SVGEGT in the germline V gene. This CDR3 region has 14 residues. V was cut by 6 bases and J by 4 bases, with 13 bases left in between. Here the CDR3 reads CASRDERAYNEQFF. CDR3 bases: TGTGCCAGCAGAGATGAACGGGCTTACAATGAGCAGTTCTTC.

The chain joins TRBV9 to TRBJ2-6; 9 nucleotides agree with TRBD1. Germline CDR1 and CDR2: SGDLS and YYNGEE. The CDR3 has 21 amino acids. V shed 3 bases and J 0 bases; nucleotides not matched to a gene: 16. In DNA, the CDR3 is TGTGCCAGCAGCGGTCCCACCGGGACAGGGCTTCGTTACTCTGGGGCCAACGTCCTGACTTTC. This encodes CASSGPTGTGLRYSGANVLTF.

This clonotype showed up just a few times. V usage is TRBV3-1 and J usage is TRBJ2-7; D is undetermined. Trimming pared 3 bases from V and 3 bases from J, leaving 6 bases between. The length of the CDR3 is 12 residues. Germline loops: CDR1 LGHDT, CDR2 YNNKEL (reference sequence). The CDR3 region has the DNA TGTGCCAGCAGCCAGGCTAGCTACGAGCAGTACTTC. Amino acids: CASSQASYEQYF.